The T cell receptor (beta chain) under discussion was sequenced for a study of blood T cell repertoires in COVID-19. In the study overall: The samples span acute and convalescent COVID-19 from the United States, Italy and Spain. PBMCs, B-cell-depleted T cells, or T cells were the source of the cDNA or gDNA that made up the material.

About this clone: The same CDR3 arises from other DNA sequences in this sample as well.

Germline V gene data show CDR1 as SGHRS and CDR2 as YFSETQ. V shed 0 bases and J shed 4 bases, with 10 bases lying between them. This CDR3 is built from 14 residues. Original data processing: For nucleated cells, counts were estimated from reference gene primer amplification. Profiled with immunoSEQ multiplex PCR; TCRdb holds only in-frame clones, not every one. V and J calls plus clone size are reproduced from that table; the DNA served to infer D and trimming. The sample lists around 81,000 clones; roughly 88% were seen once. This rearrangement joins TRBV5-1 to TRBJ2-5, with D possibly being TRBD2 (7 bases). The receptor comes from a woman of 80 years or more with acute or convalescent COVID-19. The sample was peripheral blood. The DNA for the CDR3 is TGCGCCAGCAGCTTGGTGGGGGGGGCAGAGACCCAGTACTTC. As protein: CASSLVGGAETQYF. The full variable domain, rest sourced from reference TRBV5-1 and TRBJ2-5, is KAGVTQTPRYLIKTRGQQVTLSCSPISGHRSVSWYQQTPGQGLQFLFEYFSETQRNKGNFPGRFSGRQFSNSRSEMNVSTLELGDSALYLCASSLVGGAETQYFGPGTRLLVL.